Listed below are T cell receptor beta chains from one sample, sequenced in a study of cytomegalovirus exposure and HLA in healthy donors. Sequencing was performed with immunoSEQ multiplex PCR; in TCRdb, only in-frame clones are kept and a portion is missing. This sample carries 150,000 to 200,000 clones, around 77% of them seen once, and the ten largest clones take roughly 2%. The source material was PBMCs. These receptors originate from a man aged 25 to 40 in good health and CMV-seronegative. The CDR3 runs from the conserved cysteine through the conserved F or W. The D gene is left open where the match is weak. Clone size is shown for a subset of rows, as once, few, many or a class of expanded clone.

>-|-|13|TRBV5-1|TRBJ2-7
CASYGTNYYEQYF
TGCGCCAGCTACGGGACAAATTATTACGAGCAGTACTTC
>TRBD1|few|15|TRBV6-5|TRBJ2-7
CASSSNPDRGYEQYF
TGTGCCAGCAGTTCCAACCCAGACAGGGGGTACGAGCAGTACTTC
>TRBD2|-|16|TRBV4-2|TRBJ2-3
CASSLEAGGPTDTQYF
TGTGCCAGCAGCCTTGAGGCGGGAGGGCCTACAGATACGCAGTATTTT
>TRBD2|-|17|TRBV4-1|TRBJ2-3
CASSQRPRGGGTDTQYF
TGCGCCAGCAGCCAACGACCACGGGGGGGTGGGACAGATACGCAGTATTTT
>-|few|13|TRBV30|TRBJ2-7
CAWSRTGSHEQYF
TGTGCCTGGAGCCGCACAGGGTCTCACGAGCAGTACTTC
>-|-|13|TRBV6-5|TRBJ1-5
CASSLLYNQPQHF
TGTGCCAGCAGTCTATTATATAATCAGCCCCAGCATTTT
>TRBD1|-|14|TRBV6-1|TRBJ2-5
CASSLTGNGETQYF
TGTGCCAGCAGTTTGACAGGGAATGGAGAGACCCAGTACTTC
>TRBD2|-|15|TRBV11-3|TRBJ2-5
CASSPGTSGKETQYF
TGTGCCAGCAGCCCCGGGACTAGCGGGAAAGAGACCCAGTACTTC
>TRBD2|-|16|TRBV5-4|TRBJ2-4
CASSLERDRAKNIQYF
TGTGCCAGCAGCTTGGAGCGGGACCGGGCCAAAAACATTCAGTACTTC
>-|few|15|TRBV5-1|TRBJ1-3
CASSLAGQAGNTIYF
TGCGCCAGCAGCTTGGCTGGGCAGGCTGGAAACACCATATATTTT
>-|few|11|TRBV20-1|TRBJ2-3
CSAQGYDTQYF
TGCAGTGCCCAGGGGTACGATACGCAGTATTTT
>TRBD2|-|18|TRBV9|TRBJ2-7
CASSDGTSGRATLYEQYF
TGTGCCAGCAGCGACGGAACTAGCGGGAGGGCCACGTTATACGAGCAGTACTTC
>TRBD2|few|16|TRBV9|TRBJ2-1
CASAPGQGGLDNEQFF
TGTGCCAGCGCCCCCGGGCAGGGAGGACTAGACAATGAGCAGTTCTTC
>-|-|12|TRBV2|TRBJ1-4
CASSLGGEKLFF
TGTGCCAGCAGCCTGGGGGGTGAAAAACTGTTTTTT
>TRBD1|-|14|TRBV4-1|TRBJ1-1
CASRDRGQGTEAFF
TGCGCCAGCAGGGACAGGGGGCAAGGCACTGAAGCTTTCTTT
>TRBD2|-|14|TRBV6-1|TRBJ2-7
CASSGGGGSYEQYF
TGTGCCAGCAGTGGCGGGGGGGGCTCCTACGAGCAGTACTTC
>TRBD2|-|16|TRBV29-1|TRBJ2-3
CSVEDLAGGNTDTQYF
TGCAGCGTTGAAGATCTAGCGGGAGGCAACACAGATACGCAGTATTTT
>-|once|15|TRBV6-1|TRBJ1-2
CASEGETGPLYGYTF
TGTGCCAGCGAGGGGGAGACAGGTCCCCTCTATGGCTACACCTTC
>TRBD2|-|14|TRBV5-4|TRBJ2-7
CASSWASGTYEQYF
TGTGCCAGCAGTTGGGCTAGCGGGACCTACGAGCAGTACTTC
>TRBD2|-|15|TRBV11-1|TRBJ2-2
CASSLAPGGTGELFF
TGTGCCAGCAGCTTAGCGCCGGGAGGCACCGGGGAGCTGTTTTTT
>TRBD1|-|15|TRBV7-2|TRBJ1-1
CASSPGGTGWLEAFF
TGTGCCAGCAGCCCCGGGGGGACAGGGTGGTTAGAAGCTTTCTTT
>TRBD1|-|16|TRBV15|TRBJ2-3
CATSTPDRGSADTQYF
TGTGCCACCAGCACTCCCGACAGGGGCTCGGCAGATACGCAGTATTTT
>-|few|13|TRBV6-5|TRBJ1-5
CASSYQGNQPQHF
TGTGCCAGCAGTTACCAGGGCAATCAGCCCCAGCATTTT
>-|-|15|TRBV9|TRBJ2-7
CASSPLAGRGYEQYF
TGTGCCAGCAGCCCTTTGGCGGGCAGGGGTTACGAGCAGTACTTC
>-|few|16|TRBV5-1|TRBJ2-7
CASSLASASTNYEQYF
TGCGCCAGCAGCTTGGCCAGCGCAAGTACCAACTACGAGCAGTACTTC
>-|once|10|TRBV20-1|TRBJ1-6
CSASESPLHF
TGCAGTGCTAGTGAGTCACCCCTCCACTTT
>-|-|16|TRBV28|TRBJ2-1
CATQRAGSPSWDEQFF
TGTGCCACCCAGCGGGCTGGCAGTCCATCTTGGGATGAGCAGTTCTTC
>TRBD2|-|17|TRBV14|TRBJ2-3
CASSHRRLAGVRDTQYF
TGTGCCAGCAGCCATAGAAGACTAGCGGGAGTCAGAGATACGCAGTATTTT
>-|-|14|TRBV5-1|TRBJ2-5
CASSLTGFRETQYF
TGCGCCAGCAGCTTGACAGGGTTTCGAGAGACCCAGTACTTC
>TRBD1|-|14|TRBV28|TRBJ1-5
CASTGQGGNQPQHF
TGTGCCAGCACGGGACAGGGTGGCAATCAGCCCCAGCATTTT
>-|once|15|TRBV14|TRBJ2-1
CASSQPATGNNEQFF
TGTGCCAGCAGCCAACCCGCGACAGGCAACAATGAGCAGTTCTTC
>-|once|14|TRBV5-1|TRBJ1-2
CASSRSGGDYGYTF
TGCGCCAGCAGCCGCAGTGGAGGGGACTATGGCTACACCTTC
>-|-|12|TRBV27|TRBJ1-2
CASTSTGSGYTF
TGTGCCAGCACTTCAACAGGGTCCGGCTACACCTTC
>-|few|13|TRBV28|TRBJ1-6
CASYEEYNSPLHF
TGTGCCAGCTACGAGGAATATAATTCACCCCTCCACTTT
>-|-|13|TRBV27|TRBJ2-7
CATHGAYPYEQYF
TGTGCCACCCACGGAGCATACCCCTACGAGCAGTACTTC
>TRBD1|-|15|TRBV5-1|TRBJ1-2
CASSPGQGANYGYTF
TGCGCCAGCAGCCCAGGACAGGGAGCTAACTATGGCTACACCTTC
>TRBD2|few|13|TRBV6-6|TRBJ2-7
CASSKGLQYEQYF
TGTGCCAGCAGTAAGGGACTACAATACGAGCAGTACTTC
>TRBD2|-|15|TRBV7-3|TRBJ2-3
CASHLRREGTDTQYF
TGTGCCAGCCACTTAAGGCGGGAGGGCACAGATACGCAGTATTTT
>TRBD1|-|15|TRBV11-3|TRBJ2-1
CASSTRDRDYNEQFF
TGTGCCAGCAGCACCCGGGACAGGGATTACAATGAGCAGTTCTTC
>TRBD1|-|17|TRBV18|TRBJ2-7
CASSPPKPGQGSAEQYF
TGTGCCAGCTCACCGCCGAAACCGGGACAGGGGTCGGCCGAGCAGTACTTC
>-|-|13|TRBV9|TRBJ2-1
CASTDLLYNEQFF
TGTGCCAGTACAGATCTTCTCTACAATGAGCAGTTCTTC
>TRBD2|-|16|TRBV5-1|TRBJ2-3
CASSLESGRFQSTQYF
TGCGCCAGCAGCTTGGAAAGCGGGAGATTCCAGAGTACGCAGTATTTT
>-|-|12|TRBV5-8|TRBJ1-1
CASSFGGVEAFF
TGTGCCAGCAGCTTTGGGGGCGTTGAAGCTTTCTTT
>TRBD1|-|14|TRBV18|TRBJ2-7
CASSPVTGIYEQYF
TGTGCCAGCTCACCAGTGACAGGGATCTACGAGCAGTACTTC
>TRBD1|-|15|TRBV6-5|TRBJ1-3
CASRGTGGNGNTIYF
TGTGCCAGCAGGGGGACAGGGGGAAATGGAAACACCATATATTTT
>TRBD1|-|15|TRBV5-4|TRBJ1-1
CASSPDRGLSTEAFF
TGTGCCAGCAGCCCAGACAGGGGTTTGAGCACTGAAGCTTTCTTT
>-|-|14|TRBV7-2|TRBJ2-1
CASSLGSSYNEQFF
TGTGCCAGCAGCTTAGGTTCTTCCTACAATGAGCAGTTCTTC
>TRBD1|-|17|TRBV6-1|TRBJ1-3
CASSEAVGQASGNTIYF
TGTGCCAGCAGTGAAGCAGTTGGACAGGCCTCTGGAAACACCATATATTTT
>-|once|12|TRBV27|TRBJ2-7
CASSSRMDEQYF
TGTGCCAGCAGTTCGCGGATGGACGAGCAGTACTTC
>TRBD1|few|13|TRBV5-1|TRBJ1-1
CASVPTGSAEAFF
TGCGCCAGCGTCCCGACAGGGTCAGCTGAAGCTTTCTTT
>-|-|11|TRBV7-7|TRBJ2-2
CASSSYGELFF
TGTGCCAGCAGCTCGTACGGGGAGCTGTTTTTT
>TRBD1|once|16|TRBV6-4|TRBJ2-3
CASSDPEGQGTNTQYF
TGTGCCAGCAGTGACCCGGAGGGACAGGGGACAAATACGCAGTATTTT
>-|once|15|TRBV5-3|TRBJ2-3
CARSFPMTRTDTQYF
TGTGCCAGAAGCTTTCCTATGACTCGCACAGATACGCAGTATTTT